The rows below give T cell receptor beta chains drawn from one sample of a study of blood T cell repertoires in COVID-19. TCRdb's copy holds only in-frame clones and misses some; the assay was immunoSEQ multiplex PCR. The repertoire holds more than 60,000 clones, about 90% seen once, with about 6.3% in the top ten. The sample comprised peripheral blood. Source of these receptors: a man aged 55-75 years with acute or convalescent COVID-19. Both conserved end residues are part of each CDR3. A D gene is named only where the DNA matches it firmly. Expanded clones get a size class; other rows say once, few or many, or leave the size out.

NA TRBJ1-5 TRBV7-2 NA CASSYNNLDQPQHF TGTGCCAGCAGCTATAACAACCTGGATCAGCCCCAGCATTTT
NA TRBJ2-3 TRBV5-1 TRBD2 CASSLTSGDHTDTQYF TGCGCCAGCAGCTTGACTAGCGGGGATCACACAGATACGCAGTATTTT
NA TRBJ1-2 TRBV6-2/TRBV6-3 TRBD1 CASSYGTGFYGYTF TGTGCCAGCAGTTACGGGACAGGGTTCTATGGCTACACCTTC
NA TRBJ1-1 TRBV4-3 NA CASSPLEGAEAFF TGCGCCAGCAGCCCTCTTGAGGGGGCTGAAGCTTTCTTT
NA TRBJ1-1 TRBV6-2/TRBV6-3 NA CASSEIYTEAFF TGTGCCAGCAGTGAGATTTACACTGAAGCTTTCTTT
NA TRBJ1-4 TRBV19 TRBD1 CASSSRDRGNKEKLFF TGTGCCAGTAGTTCCCGGGACAGGGGGAATAAGGAAAAACTGTTTTTT
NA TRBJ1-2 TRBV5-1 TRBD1 CASSLDPTRDRPLEGGYTF TGCGCCAGCAGCCTGGATCCTACCCGGGACAGACCACTTGAAGGGGGCTACACCTTC
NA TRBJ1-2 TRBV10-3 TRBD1 CAIREEWTGGEPNYGYTF TGTGCCATCAGAGAGGAGTGGACAGGGGGTGAGCCTAACTATGGCTACACCTTC
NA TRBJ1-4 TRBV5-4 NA CASSGNGARNEKLFF TGTGCCAGCAGTGGGAATGGGGCGCGTAATGAAAAACTGTTTTTT
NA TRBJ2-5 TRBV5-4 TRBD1 CASSGGTGQETQYF TGTGCCAGCAGCGGGGGGACAGGACAAGAGACCCAGTACTTC
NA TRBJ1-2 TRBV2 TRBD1 CASSAITGAVGGYTF TGTGCCAGCAGCGCTATCACAGGGGCCGTTGGGGGCTACACCTTC
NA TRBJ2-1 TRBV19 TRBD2 CASSIEGTSANNEQFF TGTGCCAGTAGTATAGAAGGAACTAGCGCCAACAATGAGCAGTTCTTC
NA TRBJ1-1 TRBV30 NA CAWRPGDTEAFF TGTGCCTGGAGACCGGGGGACACTGAAGCTTTCTTT
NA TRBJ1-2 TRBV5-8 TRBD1 CASSSGQGKSNYGYTF TGTGCCAGCAGCTCCGGACAGGGGAAGAGTAACTATGGCTACACCTTC
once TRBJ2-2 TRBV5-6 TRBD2 CASSILAGGNTGELFF TGTGCCAGCAGCATACTAGCGGGGGGGAACACCGGGGAGCTGTTTTTT
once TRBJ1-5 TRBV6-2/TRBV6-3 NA CASSYVQNQPQHF TGTGCCAGCAGTTATGTCCAGAATCAGCCCCAGCATTTT
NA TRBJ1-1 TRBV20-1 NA CSSAENTEAFF TGCAGTTCCGCAGAGAACACTGAAGCTTTCTTT
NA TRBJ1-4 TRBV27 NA CASHSGRVREKLFF TGTGCCAGCCATTCCGGGCGGGTCCGGGAAAAACTGTTTTTT
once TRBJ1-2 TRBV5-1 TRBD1 CASSPGQGFGYTF TGCGCCAGCAGCCCGGGACAGGGATTCGGCTACACCTTC
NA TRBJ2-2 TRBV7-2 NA CASSQDSSTGELFF TGTGCCAGCAGCCAGGATTCGAGCACCGGGGAGCTGTTTTTT
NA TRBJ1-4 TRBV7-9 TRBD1 CASSSQMDRETNEKLFF TGTGCCAGCAGCTCACAGATGGACAGGGAAACTAATGAAAAACTGTTTTTT
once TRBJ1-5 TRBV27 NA CASSPVTSGNQPQHF TGTGCCAGCAGTCCCGTCACCTCGGGCAATCAGCCCCAGCATTTT
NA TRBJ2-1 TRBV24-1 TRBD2 CATSVSSGGRLSYNEQFF TGTGCCACCAGTGTTTCCAGCGGGGGCCGCCTCTCCTACAATGAGCAGTTCTTC
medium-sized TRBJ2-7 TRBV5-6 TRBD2 CASSPGLAGGREQYF TGTGCCAGCAGCCCCGGACTAGCGGGGGGCCGCGAGCAGTACTTC
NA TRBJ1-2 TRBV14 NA CASSQGFTGPNYGYTF TGTGCCAGCAGCCAAGGTTTCACGGGTCCGAACTATGGCTACACCTTC
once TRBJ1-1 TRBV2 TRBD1 CASSTGGTEAFF TGTGCCAGCAGTACAGGGGGAACTGAAGCTTTCTTT
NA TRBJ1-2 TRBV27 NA CASSDSNYGYTF TGTGCCAGCTCGGACAGCAACTATGGCTACACCTTC
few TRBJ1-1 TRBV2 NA CASLPAGFVAFF TGTGCCAGCCTTCCCGCAGGATTCGTAGCTTTCTTT
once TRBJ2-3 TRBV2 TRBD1 CASRDRGPTDTQYF TGTGCCAGCAGGGACAGGGGGCCAACAGATACGCAGTATTTT
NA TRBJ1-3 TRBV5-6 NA CASSLRQYLSGNTIYF TGTGCCAGCAGCCTCCGACAGTATCTATCTGGAAACACCATATATTTT
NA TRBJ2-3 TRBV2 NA CASSGQAKDTQYF TGTGCCAGCAGTGGACAGGCAAAAGATACGCAGTATTTT
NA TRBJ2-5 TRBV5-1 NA CASSFRGEHYF TGCGCCAGCAGTTTCCGCGGGGAGCACTACTTC
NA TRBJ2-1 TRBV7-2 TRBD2 CASSLETSGRNEQFF TGTGCCAGCAGCTTAGAAACTAGCGGGAGGAATGAGCAGTTCTTC
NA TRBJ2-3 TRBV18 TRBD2 CASSTLAGGLTDTQYF TGTGCCAGCTCAACCTTAGCGGGGGGGCTTACAGATACGCAGTATTTT
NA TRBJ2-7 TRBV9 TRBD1 CASSVDTGAAEQYF TGTGCCAGCAGCGTAGATACAGGGGCGGCCGAGCAGTACTTC
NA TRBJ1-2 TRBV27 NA CASSLSQTGGYTF TGTGCCAGCAGCTTATCGCAGACTGGTGGCTACACCTTC
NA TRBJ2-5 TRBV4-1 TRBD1 CASSQDGTGKTQYF TGCGCCAGCAGCCAAGATGGGACAGGGAAGACCCAGTACTTC
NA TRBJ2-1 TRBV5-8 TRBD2 CASHLLAGGADEQFF TGTGCCAGCCACCTACTAGCGGGGGGGGCGGATGAGCAGTTCTTC
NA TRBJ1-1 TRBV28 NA CASSSGANTEAFF TGTGCCAGCAGTTCTGGAGCGAACACTGAAGCTTTCTTT
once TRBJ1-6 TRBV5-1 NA CASSLSGRVESPLHF TGCGCCAGCAGCTTGAGTGGCAGGGTAGAATCACCCCTCCACTTT
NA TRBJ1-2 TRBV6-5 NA CASSSSRGLDGYTF TGTGCCAGCAGTTCCAGCAGGGGATTGGATGGCTACACCTTC
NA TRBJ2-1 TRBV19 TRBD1 CASSIPQGATYNEQFF TGTGCCAGTAGTATTCCACAGGGGGCTACCTACAATGAGCAGTTCTTC